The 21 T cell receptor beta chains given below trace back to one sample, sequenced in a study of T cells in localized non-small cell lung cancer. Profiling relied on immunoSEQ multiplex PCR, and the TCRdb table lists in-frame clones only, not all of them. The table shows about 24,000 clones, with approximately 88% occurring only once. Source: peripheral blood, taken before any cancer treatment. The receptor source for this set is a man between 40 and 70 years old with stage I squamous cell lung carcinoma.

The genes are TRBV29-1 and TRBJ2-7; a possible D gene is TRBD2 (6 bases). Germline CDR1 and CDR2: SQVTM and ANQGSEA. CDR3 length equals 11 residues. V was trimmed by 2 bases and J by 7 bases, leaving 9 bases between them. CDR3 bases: TGCAGCGTTGAAACGGGGGAGGAGCAGTACTTC. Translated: CSVETGEEQYF.

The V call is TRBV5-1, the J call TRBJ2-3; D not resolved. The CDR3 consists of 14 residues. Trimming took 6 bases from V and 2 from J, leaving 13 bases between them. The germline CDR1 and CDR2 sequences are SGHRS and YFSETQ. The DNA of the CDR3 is TGCGCCAGCACTAAGGAACAAAACACAGATACGCAGTATTTT. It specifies CASTKEQNTDTQYF.

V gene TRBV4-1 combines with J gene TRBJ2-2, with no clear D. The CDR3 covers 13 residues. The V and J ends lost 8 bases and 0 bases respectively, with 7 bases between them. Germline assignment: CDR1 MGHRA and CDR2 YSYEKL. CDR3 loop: CASGRPNTGELFF. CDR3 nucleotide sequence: TGCGCCAGCGGACGACCGAACACCGGGGAGCTGTTTTTT.

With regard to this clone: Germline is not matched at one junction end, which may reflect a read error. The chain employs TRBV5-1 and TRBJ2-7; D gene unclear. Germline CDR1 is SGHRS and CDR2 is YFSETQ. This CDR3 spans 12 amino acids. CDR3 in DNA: TGCGCCAGCAGTTTGGGAAACTACGAGCAGTACTTC. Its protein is CASSLGNYEQYF.

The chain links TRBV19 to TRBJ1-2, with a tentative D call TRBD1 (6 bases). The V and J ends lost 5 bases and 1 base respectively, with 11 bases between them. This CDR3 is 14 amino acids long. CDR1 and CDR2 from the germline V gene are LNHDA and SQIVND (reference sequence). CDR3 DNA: TGTGCCAGTAGTCCGGACAGCTTTAACTATGGCTACACCTTC. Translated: CASSPDSFNYGYTF. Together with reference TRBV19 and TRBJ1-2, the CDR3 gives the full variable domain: DGGITQSPKYLFRKEGQNVTLSCEQNLNHDAMYWYRQDPGQGLRLIYYSQIVNDFQKGDIAEGYSVSREKKESFPLTVTSAQKNPTAFYLCASSPDSFNYGYTFGSGTRLTVV.

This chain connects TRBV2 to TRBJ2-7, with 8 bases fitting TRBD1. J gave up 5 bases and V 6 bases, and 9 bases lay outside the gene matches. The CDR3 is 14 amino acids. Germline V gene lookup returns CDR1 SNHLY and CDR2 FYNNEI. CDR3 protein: CASRGRTGSDEQYF. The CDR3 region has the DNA TGTGCCAGCAGGGGCCGGACAGGGAGCGACGAGCAGTACTTC.

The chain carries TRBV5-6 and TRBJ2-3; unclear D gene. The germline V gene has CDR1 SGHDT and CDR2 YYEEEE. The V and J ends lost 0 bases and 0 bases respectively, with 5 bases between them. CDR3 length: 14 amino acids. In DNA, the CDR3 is TGTGCCAGCAGCTTGGGCGGAAGCACAGATACGCAGTATTTT. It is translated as CASSLGGSTDTQYF.

The CDR3 region is CASSLELGTEKLFF. The CDR3 DNA follows: TGCGCCAGCAGCTTGGAACTAGGTACCGAAAAACTGTTTTTT. This chain uses TRBV5-1 with TRBJ1-4; unclear D gene. CDR1 is SGHRS and CDR2 is YFSETQ in the germline V gene. Trimming took off 0 bases at V and 8 bases at J, with 11 bases between the two ends. The CDR3 is 14 amino acids.

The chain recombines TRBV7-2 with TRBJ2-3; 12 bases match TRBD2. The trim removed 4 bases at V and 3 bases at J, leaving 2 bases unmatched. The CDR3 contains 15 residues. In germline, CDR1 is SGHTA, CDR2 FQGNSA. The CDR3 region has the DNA TGTGCCAGCAGCTCTCTAGCGGGGGGGACAGATACGCAGTATTTT. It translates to CASSSLAGGTDTQYF.

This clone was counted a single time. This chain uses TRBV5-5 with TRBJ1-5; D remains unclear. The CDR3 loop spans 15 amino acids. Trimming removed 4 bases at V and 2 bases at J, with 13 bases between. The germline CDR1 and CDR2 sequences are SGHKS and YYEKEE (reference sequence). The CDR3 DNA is TGTGCCAGCAGCCTCGGGGAGGCCGGCAATCAGCCCCAGCATTTT. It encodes CASSLGEAGNQPQHF.

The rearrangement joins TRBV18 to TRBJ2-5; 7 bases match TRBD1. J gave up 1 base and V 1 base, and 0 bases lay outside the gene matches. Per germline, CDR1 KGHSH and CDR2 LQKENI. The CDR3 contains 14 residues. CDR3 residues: CASSPRDSQETQYF. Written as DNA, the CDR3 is TGTGCCAGCTCACCACGGGACAGCCAAGAGACCCAGTACTTC. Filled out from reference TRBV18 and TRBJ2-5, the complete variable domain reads NAGVMQNPRHLVRRRGQEARLRCSPMKGHSHVYWYRQLPEEGLKFMVYLQKENIIDESGMPKERFSAEFPKEGPSILRIQQVVRGDSAAYFCASSPRDSQETQYFGPGTRLLVL.

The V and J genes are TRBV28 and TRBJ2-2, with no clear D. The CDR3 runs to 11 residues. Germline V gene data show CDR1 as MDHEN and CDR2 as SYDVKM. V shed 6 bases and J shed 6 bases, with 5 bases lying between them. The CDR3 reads CASSGPGELFF. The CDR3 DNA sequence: TGTGCCAGCAGCGGTCCCGGGGAGCTGTTTTTT. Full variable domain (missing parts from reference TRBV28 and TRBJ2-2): DVKVTQSSRYLVKRTGEKVFLECVQDMDHENMFWYRQDPGLGLRLIYFSYDVKMKEKGDIPEGYSVSREKKERFSLILESASTNQTSMYLCASSGPGELFFGEGSRLTVL.

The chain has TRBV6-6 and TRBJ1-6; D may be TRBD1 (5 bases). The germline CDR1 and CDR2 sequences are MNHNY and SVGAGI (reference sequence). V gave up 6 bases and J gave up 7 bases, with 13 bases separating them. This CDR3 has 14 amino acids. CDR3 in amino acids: CASRWSGDNSPLHF. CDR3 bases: TGTGCCAGCAGATGGAGCGGGGACAATTCACCCCTCCACTTT.

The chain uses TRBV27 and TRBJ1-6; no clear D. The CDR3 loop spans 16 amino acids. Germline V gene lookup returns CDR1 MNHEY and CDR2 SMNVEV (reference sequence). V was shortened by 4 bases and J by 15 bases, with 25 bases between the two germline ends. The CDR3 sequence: CASSSRVATPRSLLHF. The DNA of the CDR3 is TGTGCCAGCAGTTCCCGGGTGGCCACCCCAAGATCGCTCCTCCACTTT.

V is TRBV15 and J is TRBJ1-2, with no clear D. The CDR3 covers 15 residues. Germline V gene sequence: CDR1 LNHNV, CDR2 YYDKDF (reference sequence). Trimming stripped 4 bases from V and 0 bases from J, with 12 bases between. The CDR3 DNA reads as TGTGCCACCAGCAAACTGGCGGCTCCTAACTATGGCTACACCTTC. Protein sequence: CATSKLAAPNYGYTF.

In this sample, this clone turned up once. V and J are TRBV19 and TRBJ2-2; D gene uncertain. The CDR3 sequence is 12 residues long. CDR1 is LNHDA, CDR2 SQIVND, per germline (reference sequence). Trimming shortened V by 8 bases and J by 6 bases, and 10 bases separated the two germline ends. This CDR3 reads CASGFLAGELFF. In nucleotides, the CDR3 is TGTGCCAGTGGTTTCCTAGCCGGGGAGCTGTTTTTT.

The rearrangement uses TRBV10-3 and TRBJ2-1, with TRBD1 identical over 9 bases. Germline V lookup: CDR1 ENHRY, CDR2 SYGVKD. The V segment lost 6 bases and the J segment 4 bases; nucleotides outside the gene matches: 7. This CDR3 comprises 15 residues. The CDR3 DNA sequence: TGTGCCATCAGGGACGGACAGGGGATTTACAATGAGCAGTTCTTC. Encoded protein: CAIRDGQGIYNEQFF.

This CDR3 reads CASSPSRGGQETQYF. The CDR3 bases are TGTGCCAGCTCACCAAGCAGGGGAGGTCAGGAGACCCAGTACTTC. The chain employs TRBV18 and TRBJ2-5; D tentatively reads TRBD1 or TRBD2 (6 bases each). Germline CDR1 and CDR2: KGHSH and LQKENI. Between the trimmed V and J ends, which lost 2 bases and 5 bases, there was a span of 15 bases. The CDR3 is made up of 15 amino acids.

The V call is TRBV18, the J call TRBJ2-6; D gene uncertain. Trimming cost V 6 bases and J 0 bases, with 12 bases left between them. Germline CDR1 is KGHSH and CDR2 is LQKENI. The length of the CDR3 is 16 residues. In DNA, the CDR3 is TGTGCCAGCTCCCAAGCCCCGCGCTCTGGGGCCAACGTCCTGACTTTC. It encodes CASSQAPRSGANVLTF.

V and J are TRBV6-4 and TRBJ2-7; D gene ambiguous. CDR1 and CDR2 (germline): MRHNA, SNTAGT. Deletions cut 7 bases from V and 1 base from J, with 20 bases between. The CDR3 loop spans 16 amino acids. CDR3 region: CASTRRPWTRSYEQYF. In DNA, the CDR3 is TGTGCCAGCACTCGCCGCCCTTGGACGCGTTCCTACGAGCAGTACTTC.

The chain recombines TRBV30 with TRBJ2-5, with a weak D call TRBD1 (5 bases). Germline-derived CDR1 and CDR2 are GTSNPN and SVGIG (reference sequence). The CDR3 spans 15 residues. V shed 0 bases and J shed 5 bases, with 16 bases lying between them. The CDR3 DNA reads TGTGCCTGGAGTGTACCTGTAGGGGCCGGGGAGACCCAGTACTTC. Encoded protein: CAWSVPVGAGETQYF.